There are many counts of the clone carrying this TCR beta chain. The data are from a study of low-dose radiotherapy and immunotherapy resistance in tumors. Study in general: With fractions of 0.5 Gy given every 2 weeks, Cohort 1 accumulated a total of 6.5 Gy. Doses delivered to Cohort 2 were 1 Gy per fraction every two weeks, amounting to 13 Gy over 26 weeks. Each patient was administered nivolumab intravenously at 240 mg, which was a flat dose, every two weeks, along with intravenous ipilimumab at 1 mg/kg every six weeks.

Specified time point: after trial treatment. As to treatment: LDRT plus nivolumab, ipilimumab, low-dose cyclophosphamide and aspirin (RACIN trial). First-strand cDNA used TRAV- and TRBV-specific primers, covering alpha and beta chains. Amplification of TCRs used a constant-region primer and V-primer adapter for about 20 PCR cycles. TCRdb ran MiXCR on the reads and lists one entry per CDR3 protein. The profile covers about 84,000 distinct CDR3 sequences, with less than 20% appearing a single time and 1.4% to 1.5% taken by the ten largest. The length of the CDR3 is 16 residues. V was pared by 1 base and J by 0 bases, with 12 bases between. The V gene's germline CDR1 is SGHKS and CDR2 YYEKEE (reference sequence).

The V gene is TRBV5-5, the J gene TRBJ2-3; perhaps TRBD1 as D (6 bases). The TCR comes from a male donor with prostate cancer. The source was PBMCs, collected after low-dose radiotherapy plus immunotherapy. This CDR3 reads CASSLPRTASTDTQYF. The DNA of the CDR3 is TGTGCCAGCAGCTTGCCTAGGACAGCTAGCACAGATACGCAGTATTTT.